This entry features one TCR beta chain sequence. The antigen remains unidentified. The source of the sample is a study of T cells in Graves' hyperthyroidism and ophthalmopathy. Findings and limits, study-wide: The model predicted ophthalmopathy a median roughly 6.5 months before onset. In blood, most of the thyroid clonotypes expanded above 0.001 were also present.

Losses at the gene ends were 3 bases for V and 7 bases for J; bases not matched to a gene: 12. The CDR3 runs to 15 residues. Amplified regions were TCR beta CDR3 sequences from RNA transcripts. The HTBI primer set drove a first-round RT-PCR of the TCR CDR3. Via MiXCR, TCRdb re-called the multiplex PCR reads, giving one row per CDR3 protein. The sample comprises about 400,000 distinct CDR3 sequences, more than 12% of which are singletons, and 32% rests with the top ten. Clinical symptoms, serum thyroxine, TRAb, thyroid ultrasound and orbital computed tomography informed diagnoses. Specimen: blood. The clonotype was recovered from a woman in her 30s with Graves' hyperthyroidism. The genes are TRBV12-3 or TRBV12-4 and TRBJ2-7, with 7 bases aligning to TRBD2. The DNA for the CDR3 is TGTGCCAGCAGTTTTTGGGGGGGTGGAACCGGGGAGCAGTACTTC. It codes for CASSFWGGGTGEQYF.